This TCR beta chain is drawn from a study of technical replicates of blood from a few donors. Profiling relied on immunoSEQ multiplex PCR, and the TCRdb table lists in-frame clones only, not all of them. The data show 59,000 or so clones, just over 90% seen once. This TCR derives from a human donor in good health. Some clones in this sample may be carry-over from other donors' samples. The sequenced sample consisted of PBMCs.

In nucleotides, the CDR3 is TGTGCCAGCAGCCAACAGTCTAGCGGGAGGGAGACCCAGTACTTC. The encoded protein is CASSQQSSGRETQYF. The genes are TRBV4-2 and TRBJ2-5; TRBD2 matches at 11 bases. V shed 2 bases, J shed 5 bases, and the junction held 4 bases outside the gene matches. Looked up from germline, CDR1 is LGHNA and CDR2 is YNFKEQ. The CDR3 sequence is 15 residues long.